This T cell receptor (beta chain) is drawn from a study of cytomegalovirus exposure and HLA in healthy donors. The CDR3 extends over 13 amino acids. Trimming removed 2 bases from V and 6 bases from J, with 8 bases in between. The V gene's germline CDR1 is MNHEY and CDR2 SMNVEV (reference sequence). Both 60 Vbeta primers and 13 Jbeta primers went into the PCR. TCRdb keeps only in-frame clones here, not all; method: immunoSEQ multiplex PCR. The sample consists of under 150,000 clones, over 65% of them appearing once. V and J are TRBV27 and TRBJ2-1; no clear D. This TCR derives from a male donor in good health and CMV-seronegative. Sample: PBMCs. The CDR3 nucleotides read TGTGCCAGCAGTTTAGGCAGGTTCAATGAGCAGTTCTTC. Protein sequence: CASSLGRFNEQFF.